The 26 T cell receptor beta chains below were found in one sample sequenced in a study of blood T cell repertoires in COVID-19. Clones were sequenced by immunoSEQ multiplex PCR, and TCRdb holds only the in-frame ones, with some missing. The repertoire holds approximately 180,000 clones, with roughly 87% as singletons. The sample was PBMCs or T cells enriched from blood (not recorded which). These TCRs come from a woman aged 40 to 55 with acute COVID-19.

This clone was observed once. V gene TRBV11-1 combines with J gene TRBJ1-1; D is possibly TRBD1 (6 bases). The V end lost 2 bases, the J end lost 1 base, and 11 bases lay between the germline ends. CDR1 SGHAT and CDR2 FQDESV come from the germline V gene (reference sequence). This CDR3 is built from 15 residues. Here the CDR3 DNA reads TGTGCCAGCAGCTTATACCTAGGGGGGAACACTGAAGCTTTCTTT. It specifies CASSLYLGGNTEAFF.

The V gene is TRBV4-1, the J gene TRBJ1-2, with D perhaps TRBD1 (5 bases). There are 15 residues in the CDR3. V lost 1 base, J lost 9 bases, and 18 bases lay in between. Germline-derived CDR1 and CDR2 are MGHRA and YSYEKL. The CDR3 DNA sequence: TGCGCCAGCAGCCAAGTTAATAGCCGGGGGGGAAGCTACACCTTC. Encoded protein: CASSQVNSRGGSYTF.

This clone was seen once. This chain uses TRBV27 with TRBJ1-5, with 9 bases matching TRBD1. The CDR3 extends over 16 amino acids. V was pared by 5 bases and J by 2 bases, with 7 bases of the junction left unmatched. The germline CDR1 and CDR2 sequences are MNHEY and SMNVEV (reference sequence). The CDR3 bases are TGTGCCAGCAGTATACAGGGGGCGGTGGGCAATCAGCCCCAGCATTTT. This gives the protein CASSIQGAVGNQPQHF.

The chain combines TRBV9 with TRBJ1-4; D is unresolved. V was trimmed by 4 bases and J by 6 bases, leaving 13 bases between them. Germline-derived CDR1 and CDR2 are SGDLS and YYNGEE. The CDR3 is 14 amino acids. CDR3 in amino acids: CASSPTGKYEKLFF. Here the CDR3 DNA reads TGTGCCAGCAGCCCGACGGGGAAGTATGAAAAACTGTTTTTT.

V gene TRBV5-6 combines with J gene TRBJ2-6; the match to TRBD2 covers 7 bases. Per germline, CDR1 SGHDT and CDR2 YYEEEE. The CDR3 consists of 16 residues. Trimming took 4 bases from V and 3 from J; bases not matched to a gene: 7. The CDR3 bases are TGTGCCAGCAGCAACCCGGGAGGCTATGGGGCCAACGTCCTGACTTTC. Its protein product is CASSNPGGYGANVLTF.

The CDR3: CASSIAGTGANVLTF. The CDR3 region has the DNA TGTGCCAGTAGTATAGCAGGGACTGGGGCCAACGTCCTGACTTTC. The genes are TRBV19 and TRBJ2-6, with a weak D call TRBD1 (5 bases). This CDR3 spans 15 amino acids. Trimming shortened V by 1 base and J by 2 bases, and 6 bases separated the two germline ends. Germline V lookup: CDR1 LNHDA, CDR2 SQIVND (reference sequence).

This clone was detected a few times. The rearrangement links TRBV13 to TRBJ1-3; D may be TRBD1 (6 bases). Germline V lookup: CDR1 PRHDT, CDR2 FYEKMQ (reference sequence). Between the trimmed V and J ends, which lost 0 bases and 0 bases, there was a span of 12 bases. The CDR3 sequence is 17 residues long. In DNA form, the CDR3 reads TGTGCCAGCAGCTTAGGCACAGGGCGGTACTCTGGAAACACCATATATTTT. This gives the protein CASSLGTGRYSGNTIYF.

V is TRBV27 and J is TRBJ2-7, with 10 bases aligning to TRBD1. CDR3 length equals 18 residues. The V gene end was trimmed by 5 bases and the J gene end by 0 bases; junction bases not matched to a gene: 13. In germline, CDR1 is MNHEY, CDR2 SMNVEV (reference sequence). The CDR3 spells CASSPGTGAREVSYEQYF. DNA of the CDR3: TGTGCCAGCAGTCCGGGGACAGGGGCGCGGGAGGTCTCCTACGAGCAGTACTTC.

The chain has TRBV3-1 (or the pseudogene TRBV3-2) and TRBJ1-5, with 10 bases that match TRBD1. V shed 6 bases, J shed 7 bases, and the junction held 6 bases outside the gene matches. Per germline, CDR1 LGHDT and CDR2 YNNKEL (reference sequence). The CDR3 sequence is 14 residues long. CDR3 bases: TGTGCCAGCAGGGGGACAGGGGAAAGGCAGCCCCAGCATTTT. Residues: CASRGTGERQPQHF.

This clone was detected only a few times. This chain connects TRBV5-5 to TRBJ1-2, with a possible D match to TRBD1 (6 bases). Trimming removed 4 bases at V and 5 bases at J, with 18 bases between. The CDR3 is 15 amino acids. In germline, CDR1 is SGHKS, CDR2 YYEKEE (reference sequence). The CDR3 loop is CASSARRQAVYGYTF. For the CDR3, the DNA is TGTGCCAGCAGCGCCCGAAGACAGGCCGTTTATGGCTACACCTTC.

CDR3 protein: CASSFRLQETQYF. The DNA for the CDR3 is TGTGCCAGCAGTTTTCGCCTACAAGAGACCCAGTACTTC. The rearrangement links TRBV28 to TRBJ2-5; D call uncertain. The CDR3 is 13 amino acids. Germline V gene sequence: CDR1 MDHEN, CDR2 SYDVKM. Trimming removed 3 bases from V and 2 bases from J, with 7 bases in between.

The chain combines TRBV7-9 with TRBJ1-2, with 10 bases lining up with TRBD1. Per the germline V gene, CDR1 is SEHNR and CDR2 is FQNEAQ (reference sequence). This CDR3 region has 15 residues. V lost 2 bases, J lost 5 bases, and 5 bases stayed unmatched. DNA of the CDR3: TGTGCCAGCAGCTTACAGGGGACAGGGGTATATGGCTACACCTTC. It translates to CASSLQGTGVYGYTF.

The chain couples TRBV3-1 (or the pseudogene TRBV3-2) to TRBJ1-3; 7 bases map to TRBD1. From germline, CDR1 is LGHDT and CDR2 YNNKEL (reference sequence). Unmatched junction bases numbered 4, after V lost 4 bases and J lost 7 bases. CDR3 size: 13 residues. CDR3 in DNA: TGTGCCAGCAGCCTCGGGACAGCCAACACCATATATTTT. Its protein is CASSLGTANTIYF.

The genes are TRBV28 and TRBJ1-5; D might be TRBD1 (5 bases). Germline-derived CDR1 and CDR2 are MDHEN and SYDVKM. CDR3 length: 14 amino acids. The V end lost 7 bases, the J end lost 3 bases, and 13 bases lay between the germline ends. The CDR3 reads CASTPPGNNQPQHF. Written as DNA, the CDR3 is TGTGCCAGCACCCCCCCAGGGAACAATCAGCCCCAGCATTTT.

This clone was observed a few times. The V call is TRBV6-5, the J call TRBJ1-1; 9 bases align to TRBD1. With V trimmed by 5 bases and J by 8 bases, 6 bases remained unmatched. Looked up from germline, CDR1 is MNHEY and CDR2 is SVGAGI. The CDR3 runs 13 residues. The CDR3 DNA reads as TGTGCCAGCAGTCACGGGACAGGGATAGAAGCTTTCTTT. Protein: CASSHGTGIEAFF.

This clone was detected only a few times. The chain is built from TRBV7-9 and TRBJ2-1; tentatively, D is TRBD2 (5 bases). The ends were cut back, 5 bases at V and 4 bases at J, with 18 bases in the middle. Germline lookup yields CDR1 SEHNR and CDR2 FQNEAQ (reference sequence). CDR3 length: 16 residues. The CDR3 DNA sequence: TGTGCCAGCAGCCCGAGCAGAAGCGGAAATTACAATGAGCAGTTCTTC. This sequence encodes CASSPSRSGNYNEQFF.

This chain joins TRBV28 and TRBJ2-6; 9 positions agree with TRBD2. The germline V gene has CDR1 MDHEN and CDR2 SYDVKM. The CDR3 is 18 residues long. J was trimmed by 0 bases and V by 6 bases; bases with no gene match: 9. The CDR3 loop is CASRKSAGGNSGANVLTF. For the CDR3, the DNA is TGTGCCAGCAGGAAGTCAGCGGGGGGAAACTCTGGGGCCAACGTCCTGACTTTC.

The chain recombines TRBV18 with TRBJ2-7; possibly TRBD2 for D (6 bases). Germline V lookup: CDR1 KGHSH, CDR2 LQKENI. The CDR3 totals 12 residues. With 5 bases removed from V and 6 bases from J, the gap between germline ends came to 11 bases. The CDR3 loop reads CASSSVGGEQYF. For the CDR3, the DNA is TGTGCCAGCTCATCCGTCGGGGGCGAGCAGTACTTC.

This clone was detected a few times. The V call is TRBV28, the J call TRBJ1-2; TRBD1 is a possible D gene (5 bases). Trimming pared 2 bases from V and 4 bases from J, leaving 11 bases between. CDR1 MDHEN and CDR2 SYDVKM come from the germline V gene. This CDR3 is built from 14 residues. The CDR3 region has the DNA TGTGCCAGCAGTTTAGCGGGGGGTTTCTATGGCTACACCTTC. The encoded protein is CASSLAGGFYGYTF.

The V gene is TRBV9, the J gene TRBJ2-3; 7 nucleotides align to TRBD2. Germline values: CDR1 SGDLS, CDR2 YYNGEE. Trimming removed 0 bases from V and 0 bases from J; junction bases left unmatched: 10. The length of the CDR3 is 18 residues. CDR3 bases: TGTGCCAGCAGCGTAGCTGGTATAGGCGGGAGAAGCACAGATACGCAGTATTTT. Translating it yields CASSVAGIGGRSTDTQYF.

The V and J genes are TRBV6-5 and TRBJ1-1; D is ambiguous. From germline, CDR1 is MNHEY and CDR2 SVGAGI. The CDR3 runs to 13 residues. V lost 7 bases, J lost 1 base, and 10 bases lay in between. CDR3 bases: TGTGCCAGCAATTCAGCGGCGAACACTGAAGCTTTCTTT. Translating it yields CASNSAANTEAFF.

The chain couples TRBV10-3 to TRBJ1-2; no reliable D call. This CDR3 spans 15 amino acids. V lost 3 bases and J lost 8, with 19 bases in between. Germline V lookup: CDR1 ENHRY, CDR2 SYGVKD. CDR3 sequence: CAISDRGPPYDGYTF. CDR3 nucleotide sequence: TGTGCCATCAGTGACCGTGGGCCCCCCTATGACGGCTACACCTTC.

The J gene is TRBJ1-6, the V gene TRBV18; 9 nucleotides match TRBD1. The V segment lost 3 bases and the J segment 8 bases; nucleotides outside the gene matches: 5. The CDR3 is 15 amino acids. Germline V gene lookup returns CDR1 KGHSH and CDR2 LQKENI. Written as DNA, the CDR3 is TGTGCCAGCTCACCCACAGGGGGCAGTGATTCACCCCTCCACTTT. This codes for CASSPTGGSDSPLHF.

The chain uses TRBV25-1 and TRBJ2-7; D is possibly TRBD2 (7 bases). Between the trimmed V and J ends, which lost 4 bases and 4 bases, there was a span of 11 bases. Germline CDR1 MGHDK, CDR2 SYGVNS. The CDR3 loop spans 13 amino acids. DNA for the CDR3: TGTGCCAGCAGTGGGAGGGGGGGGTACGAGCAGTACTTC. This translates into CASSGRGGYEQYF.

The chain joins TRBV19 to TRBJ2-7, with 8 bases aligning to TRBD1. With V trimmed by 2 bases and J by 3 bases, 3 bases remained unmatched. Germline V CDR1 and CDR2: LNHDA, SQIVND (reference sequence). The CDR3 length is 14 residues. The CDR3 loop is CASSIPGGLYEQYF. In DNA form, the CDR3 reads TGTGCCAGTAGTATACCAGGGGGCCTCTACGAGCAGTACTTC.

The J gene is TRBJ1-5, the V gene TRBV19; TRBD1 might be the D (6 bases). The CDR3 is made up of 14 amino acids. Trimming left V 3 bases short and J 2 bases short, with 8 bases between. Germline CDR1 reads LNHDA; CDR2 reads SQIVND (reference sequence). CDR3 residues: CASSIRQGNQPQHF. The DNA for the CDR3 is TGTGCCAGTAGTATCAGACAGGGCAATCAGCCCCAGCATTTT. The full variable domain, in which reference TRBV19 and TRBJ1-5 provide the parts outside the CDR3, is DGGITQSPKYLFRKEGQNVTLSCEQNLNHDAMYWYRQDPGQGLRLIYYSQIVNDFQKGDIAEGYSVSREKKESFPLTVTSAQKNPTAFYLCASSIRQGNQPQHFGDGTRLSIL.